This is a list of T cell receptor beta chains from one sample in a study of blood T cell repertoires in COVID-19. This table comes from immunoSEQ multiplex PCR, and its TCRdb copy is limited to in-frame clones, with some not included. This sample carries 20,000 to 25,000 clones, around 84% of them seen once, and the ten largest clones take around 3.7%. Source material: peripheral blood. Every receptor here comes from a man aged 50 or older with active COVID-19. The CDR3 runs from the conserved cysteine through the conserved F or W. The D gene is left open where the match is weak. Expanded clones get a size class; other rows say once, few or many, or leave the size out.

J	size	D	V	DNA	CDR3
TRBJ2-6	.	TRBD2	TRBV6-6	TGTGCCAGCAGTCCCCCGCGAAAAAGCGGGGGAGAGAGCTCTGGGGCCAACGTCCTGACTTTC	CASSPPRKSGGESSGANVLTF
TRBJ2-5	.	TRBD1	TRBV4-1	TGCGCCAGCAGCCAAGACCCCCGTGACAGGGTGGATGAGACCCAGTACTTC	CASSQDPRDRVDETQYF
TRBJ2-7	.	TRBD1	TRBV5-6	TGTGCCAGCAGCTTGGTGGGACAGGGCTTGCGGCAGTACTTC	CASSLVGQGLRQYF
TRBJ2-5	.	.	TRBV2	TGTGCCAGCGAAACGACAGGCATAGGAGAGACCCAGTACTTC	CASETTGIGETQYF
TRBJ1-2	.	TRBD1	TRBV4-3	TGCGCCAGCAGCCAACACAGGGGCTCTGGCTACACCTTC	CASSQHRGSGYTF
TRBJ2-1	.	.	TRBV15	TGTGCCACCAGCGGCACTACGAACTACAATGAGCAGTTCTTC	CATSGTTNYNEQFF
TRBJ2-1	once	TRBD2	TRBV7-3	TGTGCCAGCAGCTTATTGGGACTAGCGGGGGGTAGCTCCTACAATGAGCAGTTCTTC	CASSLLGLAGGSSYNEQFF
TRBJ1-2	.	.	TRBV7-9	TGTGCCAGCAGCCCCAACGGTCTGAGCTACACCTTC	CASSPNGLSYTF
TRBJ1-3	.	TRBD1	TRBV13	TGTGCCAGCAGCTTAGGGACAGGGGGTTTTGGTTTAGAAGCCCCTGGAAACACCATATATTTT	CASSLGTGGFGLEAPGNTIYF
TRBJ2-7	.	TRBD2	TRBV19	TGTGCCAGTAGTATCGGGGGGGCTTCCTACGAGCAGTACTTC	CASSIGGASYEQYF
TRBJ1-2	.	.	TRBV9	TGTGCCAGCAGCGTAGCCGACGGTGCGCGGTACACCTTC	CASSVADGARYTF
TRBJ2-5	.	TRBD1	TRBV2	TGTGCCAGCAGTAGGGACAGTCCCCAGGTGGGTGAAGAGACCCAGTACTTC	CASSRDSPQVGEETQYF
TRBJ1-3	.	TRBD1	TRBV19	TGTGCCAGTAGTATTGGCAGGGGGATAAACACCATATATTTT	CASSIGRGINTIYF
TRBJ1-2	.	.	TRBV30	TGTGCCTGGAGTTTCACCGAGCGTTTCTATGGCTACACCTTC	CAWSFTERFYGYTF
TRBJ2-3	.	TRBD2	TRBV19	TGTGCTACCAGTAGTGATACTAGCGGGCCCCGCACAGATACGCAGTATTTT	CATSSDTSGPRTDTQYF
TRBJ2-1	.	TRBD2	TRBV11-2	TGTGCCAGCAGCTCGCGACTAGCGGGGGGGCAATACAATGAGCAGTTCTTC	CASSSRLAGGQYNEQFF
TRBJ2-1	.	.	TRBV7-7	TGTGCCAGCAGCGACAGCGGAGGGTACAATGAGCAGTTCTTC	CASSDSGGYNEQFF
TRBJ2-1	.	TRBD1	TRBV5-8	TGTGCCAGCAGCTTATTCCGGACAGGAAGCAATGAGCAGTTCTTC	CASSLFRTGSNEQFF
TRBJ2-5	.	TRBD2	TRBV19	TGTGCCAGTAGTATGCGTAGCGGGGGGGGTGAGACCCAGTACTTC	CASSMRSGGGETQYF
TRBJ1-5	.	TRBD1	TRBV25-1	TGTGCCAGCAGTGAGACCGGGACAGGGGACAATCAGCCCCAGCATTTT	CASSETGTGDNQPQHF
TRBJ2-1	once	.	TRBV11-2	TGTGCCAGCAGCTTGGGGCGGAGTCTTTACAATGAGCAGTTCTTC	CASSLGRSLYNEQFF
TRBJ2-5	.	.	TRBV5-6	TGTGCCAGCAGCTTTGGCGGGCGCCCGAAGACCCAGTACTTC	CASSFGGRPKTQYF
TRBJ1-1	.	.	TRBV5-4	TGTGCCAGCAGCTTGCGGGTCGACGGTGGTGAAGCTTTCTTT	CASSLRVDGGEAFF
TRBJ1-2	.	.	TRBV5-5	TGTGCCAGCTTTCCACAGGGTGACGGCGGCTACACCTTC	CASFPQGDGGYTF
TRBJ1-1	.	.	TRBV6-6	TGTGCCAGCAGTTCAACGGGGGCTGAAGCTTTCTTT	CASSSTGAEAFF
TRBJ1-1	.	.	TRBV3-1/TRBV3-2	TGTGCCAGCAGCCCCGAGGGGAGGGCGGCTTTCTTT	CASSPEGRAAFF
TRBJ1-6	.	.	TRBV5-1	TGCGCCAGCAGCTTGGTCCCCGGCTATAATTCACCCCTCCACTTT	CASSLVPGYNSPLHF
TRBJ1-1	.	TRBD1	TRBV5-1	TGCGCCAGCAGCCGACAATCTGTTGGGCGGACAGGGGTGAACACTGAAGCTTTCTTT	CASSRQSVGRTGVNTEAFF
TRBJ1-4	.	TRBD1	TRBV7-9	TGTGCCAGCAGCTTATGGACAGGGAAGAATGAAAAACTGTTTTTT	CASSLWTGKNEKLFF
TRBJ2-3	.	TRBD2	TRBV19	TGTGCCAGTACGGCGGGGGGGATAACAGATACGCAGTATTTT	CASTAGGITDTQYF
TRBJ1-1	.	.	TRBV18	TGTGCCAGCTCACCAGGGGGGGACACTGAAGCTTTCTTT	CASSPGGDTEAFF
TRBJ1-1	.	.	TRBV3-1/TRBV3-2	TGTGCCAGCCAGGGGTCTGGCAGGGACACTGAAGCTTTCTTT	CASQGSGRDTEAFF
TRBJ1-3	.	.	TRBV7-9	TGTGCCAGCAGCCTCACGGCGGGGGCGCTGGGAAACACCATATATTTT	CASSLTAGALGNTIYF
TRBJ2-3	.	.	TRBV29-1	TGCAGCGTTGTGGTTAGGGGGGGCACGCAGTATTTT	CSVVVRGGTQYF
TRBJ1-3	few	.	TRBV30	TGTGCCTGGAGCCCTCGGGGAAACACCATATATTTT	CAWSPRGNTIYF
TRBJ2-3	once	.	TRBV5-1	TGCGCCAGCAGCTTCGGGTACACAGATACGCAGTATTTT	CASSFGYTDTQYF
TRBJ2-7	.	TRBD1	TRBV2	TGTGCCAGCATGGGAGCGTCGGGACAGGGATCCAACGAGCAGTACTTC	CASMGASGQGSNEQYF
TRBJ1-2	once	.	TRBV5-1	TGCGCCAGCAGCTTGGATATGACAGAATATGGCTACACCTTC	CASSLDMTEYGYTF
TRBJ2-3	.	TRBD2	TRBV10-3	TGTGCCATCAGCGGGACTAGGAGGGCGGGCACAGATACGCAGTATTTT	CAISGTRRAGTDTQYF
TRBJ2-1	.	.	TRBV2	TGTGCCAGCAGTGTACTACAGGGGGGGGATGAGCAGTTCTTC	CASSVLQGGDEQFF
TRBJ1-1	.	.	TRBV6-6	TGTGCCAGCAGTTACTCGGGGAGGGTTGAAGCTTTCTTT	CASSYSGRVEAFF
TRBJ2-7	.	.	TRBV19	TGTGCCAGTAGTATCGCGGGAAATACCTACGAGCAGTACTTC	CASSIAGNTYEQYF
TRBJ1-5	medium-sized	.	TRBV6-1	TGTGCCAGCAGTGATCGGCCCGGGGGGACGGGTCAGCCCCAGCATTTT	CASSDRPGGTGQPQHF
TRBJ1-1	.	TRBD1	TRBV27	TGTGCCAGCAGTTGGTCGGGACAGTTGAACACTGAAGCTTTCTTT	CASSWSGQLNTEAFF
TRBJ1-3	.	TRBD1	TRBV19	TGTGCCAGTACCTGGGACAGGTCCTCTGGAAACACCATATATTTT	CASTWDRSSGNTIYF
TRBJ2-7	.	.	TRBV12-3/TRBV12-4	TGTGCCAGCAGCTCAGGGGTGGCCTACGAGCAGTACTTC	CASSSGVAYEQYF
TRBJ1-4	.	.	TRBV20-1	TGCAGTGCTAGTGGGACTTTTCGCGAAAAACTGTTTTTT	CSASGTFREKLFF
TRBJ1-1	.	.	TRBV18	TGTGCCAGCTCAATGCAGGTGGGGCCGCTAAACACTGAAGCTTTCTTT	CASSMQVGPLNTEAFF
TRBJ2-7	.	.	TRBV7-2	TGTGCCAGCAGCTACGGGACACGTCGGGAGCAGTACTTC	CASSYGTRREQYF
TRBJ2-7	once	.	TRBV24-1	TGTGCCACCAGTGATTTTCACAGACCTTACGAGCAGTACTTC	CATSDFHRPYEQYF
TRBJ1-5	.	TRBD1	TRBV7-2	TGTGCCAGCAGCCTCTCCCGGCGAGGGGGCGATCAGCCCCAGCATTTT	CASSLSRRGGDQPQHF
TRBJ2-1	once	.	TRBV7-8	TGTGCCAGCAGCCTTACTTCCCTTTCCTACAATGAGCAGTTCTTC	CASSLTSLSYNEQFF